The 24 T cell receptor beta chains below all came from one sample that was sequenced in a study of T-cell memory formation after mild COVID-19. TCRdb re-called the 5' RACE reads with MiXCR, one entry per CDR3 protein. Of 150,000 to 200,000 distinct CDR3 sequences in the sample, over 20% were seen once. The specimen sequenced was PBMCs or a T cell subset sorted from them (not recorded which). These TCRs come from an adult woman who had mild COVID-19 (a few samples of this study predate the infection). Cell type and time point are not known.

This clonotype was counted a few times. This chain connects TRBV7-9 to TRBJ1-1, with D tentatively TRBD1 (5 bases). Germline lookup yields CDR1 SEHNR and CDR2 FQNEAQ (reference sequence). The CDR3 spans 16 residues. V was cut by 1 base and J by 1 base, with 13 bases left in between. The CDR3 DNA is TGTGCCAGCAGCTTAGTAGGGGAGGGGAAGAACACTGAAGCTTTCTTT. Protein: CASSLVGEGKNTEAFF.

A few counts support this clonotype. J is TRBJ1-6 and V is TRBV11-2; D call uncertain. V was shortened by 1 base and J by 12 bases, with 13 bases between the two germline ends. The germline V gene encodes CDR1 SGHAT and CDR2 FQNNGV. This CDR3 has 14 residues. CDR3 loop: CASSLGGAAQPLHF. CDR3 DNA sequence: TGTGCCAGCAGCTTAGGTGGCGCAGCGCAACCCCTCCACTTT.

This clonotype was detected ten times or more. This chain joins TRBV6-5 and TRBJ1-2; 7 bases line up with TRBD1. V was clipped by 2 bases and J by 4 bases; unmatched bases: 4. The germline V gene has CDR1 MNHEY and CDR2 SVGAGI. CDR3 size: 14 residues. The CDR3: CASSYEGQSYGYTF. Here the CDR3 DNA reads TGTGCCAGCAGTTACGAGGGACAGAGCTATGGCTACACCTTC.

The genes are TRBV6-6 and TRBJ2-3; TRBD2 aligns across 7 bases. Germline assignment: CDR1 MNHNY and CDR2 SVGAGI (reference sequence). The CDR3 covers 17 residues. J gave up 2 bases and V 0 bases, and 8 bases lay outside the gene matches. CDR3 sequence reads: CASSYSPHGTTTDTQYF. CDR3 DNA: TGTGCCAGCAGTTACTCGCCCCACGGGACTACCACAGATACGCAGTATTTT.

This clonotype was detected only a few times. This chain joins TRBV7-2 and TRBJ2-2; the match to TRBD1 covers 7 bases. Per the germline V gene, CDR1 is SGHTA and CDR2 is FQGNSA. After removal of 5 bases from V and 3 bases from J, the junction contained 6 bases not matched to a gene. This CDR3 has 15 residues. For the CDR3, the DNA is TGTGCCAGCAGCCAAGGGACAGTATACACCGGGGAGCTGTTTTTT. Translation: CASSQGTVYTGELFF. Full variable domain (rest looked up from reference TRBV7-2 and TRBJ2-2): GAGVSQSPSNKVTEKGKDVELRCDPISGHTALYWYRQSLGQGLEFLIYFQGNSAPDKSGLPSDRFSAERTGGSVSTLTIQRTQQEDSAVYLCASSQGTVYTGELFFGEGSRLTVL.

The rearrangement joins TRBV5-6 to TRBJ2-2; D uncertain. The V and J ends lost 4 bases and 0 bases respectively, with 10 bases between them. The V gene's germline CDR1 is SGHDT and CDR2 YYEEEE. CDR3 length: 15 amino acids. The CDR3 loop reads CASSSPMSNTGELFF. For the CDR3, the DNA is TGTGCCAGCAGCAGCCCGATGTCGAACACCGGGGAGCTGTTTTTT. The full variable domain, completed using reference TRBV5-6 and TRBJ2-2, is DAGVTQSPTHLIKTRGQQVTLRCSPKSGHDTVSWYQQALGQGPQFIFQYYEEEERQRGNFPDRFSGHQFPNYSSELNVNALLLGDSALYLCASSSPMSNTGELFFGEGSRLTVL.

A few counts support this clonotype. J is TRBJ2-4 and V is TRBV7-6; D is unclear. CDR3 size: 13 residues. The germline V gene has CDR1 SGHVS and CDR2 FNYEAQ. Trimming took 4 bases from V and 8 from J, leaving 12 bases between them. In nucleotides, the CDR3 is TGTGCCAGCAGCTCCCATGAGATGGACATTCAGTACTTC. Amino acids: CASSSHEMDIQYF.

V gene TRBV7-9 combines with J gene TRBJ2-7, with 8 bases matching TRBD2. In germline, CDR1 is SEHNR, CDR2 FQNEAQ (reference sequence). The CDR3 has 15 residues. The trim removed 5 bases at V and 2 bases at J, leaving 8 bases unmatched. CDR3 amino acids: CASSRREGPAYEQYF. In DNA, the CDR3 is TGTGCCAGCAGCCGCCGGGAGGGACCCGCCTACGAGCAGTACTTC.

This clonotype came up a few times. The V and J genes are TRBV4-1 and TRBJ1-1, with D maybe TRBD1 (6 bases). Trimming took 3 bases from V and 3 from J, leaving 8 bases between them. This CDR3 has 13 residues. CDR1 is MGHRA and CDR2 is YSYEKL in the germline V gene. As DNA, the CDR3 is TGCGCCAGCAGCCAGGACAGTTACACTGAAGCTTTCTTT. Translated: CASSQDSYTEAFF.

V gene TRBV4-1 combines with J gene TRBJ2-2; D is perhaps TRBD2 (6 bases). This CDR3 comprises 15 residues. CDR1 MGHRA and CDR2 YSYEKL come from the germline V gene. V lost 5 bases to trimming and J lost 7 bases, with 17 bases between them. CDR3 sequence (DNA): TGCGCCAGCAGCGCGATGCTGGGAGGTAACGGGGAGCTGTTTTTT. It encodes CASSAMLGGNGELFF.

This clonotype was found a few times. The V gene is TRBV20-1, the J gene TRBJ2-2; a weak D match, TRBD2 (6 bases). The CDR3 is 14 residues long. Germline CDR1 DFQATT, CDR2 SNEGSKA (reference sequence). Trimming removed 0 bases at V and 6 bases at J, with 11 bases between. CDR3 amino acids: CSAREVASAGELFF. The CDR3 coding sequence is TGCAGTGCTAGAGAGGTAGCTAGCGCCGGGGAGCTGTTTTTT.

There are a few counts of this clonotype. V gene TRBV24-1 combines with J gene TRBJ2-1; 9 bases fit TRBD2. Germline CDR1 and CDR2: KGHDR and SFDVKD. The trim removed 3 bases at V and 4 bases at J, leaving 6 bases unmatched. The CDR3 contains 16 residues. For the CDR3, the DNA is TGTGCCACCAGTGATATTCTAGCGGGGTCGTACAATGAGCAGTTCTTC. Its translation: CATSDILAGSYNEQFF.

V gene TRBV25-1 combines with J gene TRBJ2-5; possible D gene TRBD1, 6 bases. The germline V and J ends were trimmed by 2 bases and 0 bases, with 7 bases remaining between them. Germline V gene lookup returns CDR1 MGHDK and CDR2 SYGVNS. The CDR3 is 14 residues long. Here the CDR3 DNA reads TGTGCCAGCAGTGAAGGACAGAACCAAGAGACCCAGTACTTC. Its translation is CASSEGQNQETQYF.

The V call is TRBV7-2, the J call TRBJ1-6, with 7 bases fitting TRBD1. The length of the CDR3 is 15 residues. In germline, CDR1 is SGHTA, CDR2 FQGNSA. J was trimmed by 5 bases and V by 5 bases; bases with no gene match: 6. CDR3 region: CASSREGANNSPLHF. CDR3 sequence (DNA): TGTGCCAGCAGCAGAGAGGGGGCCAATAATTCACCCCTCCACTTT. Full variable domain (outside the CDR3, taken from reference TRBV7-2 and TRBJ1-6): GAGVSQSPSNKVTEKGKDVELRCDPISGHTALYWYRQSLGQGLEFLIYFQGNSAPDKSGLPSDRFSAERTGGSVSTLTIQRTQQEDSAVYLCASSREGANNSPLHFGNGTRLTVT.

In its sample, this clonotype was seen many times. V is TRBV5-1 and J is TRBJ2-7, with D unclear. The CDR3 loop spans 14 amino acids. Germline-derived CDR1 and CDR2 are SGHRS and YFSETQ. V gave up 0 bases and J gave up 5 bases, with 12 bases separating them. This CDR3 reads CASSLDLLSNEQYF. CDR3 sequence (DNA): TGCGCCAGCAGCTTGGACCTCCTGTCAAACGAGCAGTACTTC.

This clonotype occurred a few times. The chain employs TRBV7-2 and TRBJ1-1; no firm D call. Germline V gives CDR1 SGHTA, CDR2 FQGNSA. This CDR3 region has 13 residues. V dropped 4 bases and J dropped 1 base, with 7 bases sitting between them. DNA for the CDR3: TGTGCCAGCAGCTGGACGGAGAACACTGAAGCTTTCTTT. This codes for CASSWTENTEAFF.

The chain couples TRBV7-9 to TRBJ2-7, with unresolved D. V shed 7 bases and J shed 6 bases, with 19 bases lying between them. The CDR3 spans 14 residues. Per germline, CDR1 SEHNR and CDR2 FQNEAQ (reference sequence). CDR3 sequence (DNA): TGTGCCAGCATCCAGTTGGGCCCACAAGGCGAGCAGTACTTC. Protein: CASIQLGPQGEQYF.

V gene TRBV5-5 combines with J gene TRBJ2-1; D uncertain. CDR3 length: 17 residues. Germline CDR1 is SGHKS and CDR2 is YYEKEE (reference sequence). The germline V and J ends were trimmed by 0 bases and 3 bases, with 16 bases remaining between them. DNA of the CDR3: TGTGCCAGCAGCTTGGAGATAGTGGGTTTTGGCTACAATGAGCAGTTCTTC. This encodes CASSLEIVGFGYNEQFF.

V is TRBV12-3 or TRBV12-4 and J is TRBJ2-2; weak D call: TRBD2 (6 bases). The CDR3 runs to 15 residues. Trimming stripped 6 bases from V and 0 bases from J, with 11 bases between. CDR3 DNA sequence: TGTGCCAGCAGATCGGACTATTCGAACACCGGGGAGCTGTTTTTT. Its protein product is CASRSDYSNTGELFF.

J is TRBJ2-2 and V is TRBV12-3 or TRBV12-4, with D unresolved. V lost 1 base and J 6 bases, leaving 6 bases between the germline ends. The CDR3 spans 13 residues. CDR3 sequence (DNA): TGTGCCAGCAGTTTAGGGGAACCCGGGGAGCTGTTTTTT. It translates to CASSLGEPGELFF.

The genes are TRBV15 and TRBJ2-7; 9 bases match TRBD1. The CDR3 is 16 amino acids. With V trimmed by 1 base and J by 4 bases, 8 bases remained unmatched. The V gene's germline CDR1 is LNHNV and CDR2 YYDKDF (reference sequence). The CDR3, as DNA: TGTGCCACCAGCAGAGGGACAGGGGACGAAGGATACGAGCAGTACTTC. Protein: CATSRGTGDEGYEQYF. The full variable domain, with the rest looked up from reference TRBV15 and TRBJ2-7, is DAMVIQNPRYQVTQFGKPVTLSCSQTLNHNVMYWYQQKSSQAPKLLFHYYDKDFNNEADTPDNFQSRRPNTSFCFLDIRSPGLGDTAMYLCATSRGTGDEGYEQYFGPGTRLTVT.

The chain's CDR3 is CASSRDDRNTEAFF. DNA of the CDR3: TGCGCCAGCAGCCGAGACGACAGGAACACTGAAGCTTTCTTT. The V gene is TRBV4-1, the J gene TRBJ1-1, with a possible D match to TRBD1 (5 bases). CDR1 and CDR2 from the germline V gene are MGHRA and YSYEKL. The CDR3 length is 14 residues. V dropped 4 bases and J dropped 1 base, with 10 bases sitting between them.

This clonotype appeared a few times. The rearrangement uses TRBV6-5 and TRBJ1-2; D unclear. The CDR3 is made up of 16 amino acids. Germline assignment: CDR1 MNHEY and CDR2 SVGAGI. V was trimmed by 0 bases and J by 0 bases, leaving 11 bases between them. Here the CDR3 reads CASSYSIGGTNYGYTF. The DNA of the CDR3 is TGTGCCAGCAGTTACTCGATCGGCGGGACTAACTATGGCTACACCTTC.

The J gene is TRBJ1-3, the V gene TRBV20-1, with D hard to call. The CDR3 extends over 12 amino acids. Germline-derived CDR1 and CDR2 are DFQATT and SNEGSKA (reference sequence). Trimming removed 3 bases from V and 4 bases from J, with 7 bases in between. The CDR3: CSASGEGNTIYF. The CDR3 DNA reads as TGCAGTGCTAGCGGGGAGGGAAACACCATATATTTT.